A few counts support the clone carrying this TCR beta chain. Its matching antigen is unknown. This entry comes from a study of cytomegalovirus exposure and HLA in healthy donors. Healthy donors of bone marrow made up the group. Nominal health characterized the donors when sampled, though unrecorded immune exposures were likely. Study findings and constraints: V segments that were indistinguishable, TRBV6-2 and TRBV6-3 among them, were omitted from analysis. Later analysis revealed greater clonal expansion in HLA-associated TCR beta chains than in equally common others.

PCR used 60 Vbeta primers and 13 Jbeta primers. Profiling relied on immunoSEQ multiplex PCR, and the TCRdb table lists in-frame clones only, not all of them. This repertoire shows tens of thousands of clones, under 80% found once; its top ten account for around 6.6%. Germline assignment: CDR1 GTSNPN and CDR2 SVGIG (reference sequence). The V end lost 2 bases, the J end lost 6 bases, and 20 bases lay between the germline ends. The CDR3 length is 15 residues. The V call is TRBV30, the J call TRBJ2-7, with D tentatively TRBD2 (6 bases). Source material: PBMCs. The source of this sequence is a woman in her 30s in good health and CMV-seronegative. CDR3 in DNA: TGTGCCTGGAGTCACACCGGGACTCATCGGGGCGAGCAGTACTTC. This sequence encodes CAWSHTGTHRGEQYF.